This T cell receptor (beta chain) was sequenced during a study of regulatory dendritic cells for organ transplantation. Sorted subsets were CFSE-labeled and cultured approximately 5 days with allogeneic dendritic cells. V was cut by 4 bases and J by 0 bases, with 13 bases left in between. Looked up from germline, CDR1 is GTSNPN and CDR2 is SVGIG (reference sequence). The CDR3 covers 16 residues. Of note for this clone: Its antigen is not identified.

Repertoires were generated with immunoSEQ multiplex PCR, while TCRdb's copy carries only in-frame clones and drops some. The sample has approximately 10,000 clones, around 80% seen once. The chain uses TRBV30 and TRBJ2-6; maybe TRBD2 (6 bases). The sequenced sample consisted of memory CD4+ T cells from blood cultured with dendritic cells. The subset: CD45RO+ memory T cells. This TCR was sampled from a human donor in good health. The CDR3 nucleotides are TGTGCCTGGATAGGGAGGCCGGGCTCTGGGGCCAACGTCCTGACTTTC. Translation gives CAWIGRPGSGANVLTF.